The 29 T cell receptor beta chains given below trace back to one sample, sequenced in a study of blood T cell repertoires in COVID-19. TCRdb's table, derived via immunoSEQ multiplex PCR, lists solely in-frame clones and lacks some. This sample has roughly 54,000 clones, with around nine tenths found just once. The sequencing sample was made of peripheral blood. These receptors came from a woman aged 55-75 years with COVID-19, enrolled during active disease.

The V call is TRBV3-1 (or the pseudogene TRBV3-2), the J call TRBJ1-2; 8 bases align to TRBD1. The germline CDR1 and CDR2 sequences are LGHDT and YNNKEL (reference sequence). V lost 1 base, J lost 8 bases, and 9 bases stayed unmatched. The CDR3 is 15 amino acids. As DNA, the CDR3 is TGTGCCAGCAGCCAAGTGATGCAGGGGGCGCTAGGCTACACCTTC. Translating gives CASSQVMQGALGYTF.

The chain is built from TRBV19 and TRBJ2-7; TRBD1 agrees at 7 bases. CDR1 is LNHDA and CDR2 is SQIVND in the germline V gene (reference sequence). V shed 5 bases and J 3 bases; nucleotides not matched to a gene: 7. This CDR3 is 14 amino acids long. The CDR3 protein is CASSVRDSYYEQYF. The CDR3 DNA sequence: TGTGCCAGTAGTGTTCGGGACAGCTACTACGAGCAGTACTTC.

This clone was seen a handful of times. DNA of the CDR3: TGTGCCAGCAGCTTAGTAGGGGTTAGTCGCGGCTACACCTTC. Its translation is CASSLVGVSRGYTF. The J gene is TRBJ1-2, the V gene TRBV7-2; possible D gene TRBD1, 5 bases. The CDR3 sequence is 14 residues long. CDR1 and CDR2 (germline): SGHTA, FQGNSA. V lost 1 base, J lost 8 bases, and 14 bases lay in between.

The chain is built from TRBV21-1 and TRBJ1-5; TRBD1 reflects the table's D call only, with no check against the DNA. TRBV21-1 represents a pseudogene. The CDR3 runs 11 residues. The CDR3 reads CASSVCKSQHF. CDR3 nucleotide sequence: TGTGCCAGCTCAGTGTGTAAGTCCCAGCATTTT.

In nucleotides, the CDR3 is TGTGCCAGCAGTTCCGACGACAGGGGTTTCTATAATTCACCCCTCCACTTT. Protein sequence: CASSSDDRGFYNSPLHF. This chain links TRBV28 with TRBJ1-6; 8 bases fit TRBD1. CDR3 length equals 17 residues. Germline trimming cut 4 bases from V and 3 bases from J; bases unmatched to any gene: 8. The germline V gene encodes CDR1 MDHEN and CDR2 SYDVKM.

The V and J genes are TRBV4-1 and TRBJ1-5, with D perhaps matching TRBD1 (6 bases). The V gene lost 4 bases and the J gene lost 4 bases, with 11 bases spanning the gap. CDR1 is MGHRA, CDR2 YSYEKL, per germline. The CDR3 runs 14 residues. CDR3 nucleotide sequence: TGCGCCAGCAGCCTGACAGGAATAAATCAGCCCCAGCATTTT. Translating it yields CASSLTGINQPQHF.

J is TRBJ2-1 and V is TRBV7-6, with 13 bases that match TRBD2. Germline values: CDR1 SGHVS, CDR2 FNYEAQ. The trim removed 5 bases at V and 8 bases at J, leaving 12 bases unmatched. The CDR3 has 17 residues. CDR3 DNA: TGTGCCAGCAGCCTGCTCGGACTAGCGGGAGTTATAGATGAGCAGTTCTTC. It encodes CASSLLGLAGVIDEQFF.

V gene TRBV28 combines with J gene TRBJ1-5, with 10 bases lining up with TRBD1. The V and J ends lost 8 bases and 0 bases, in that order; junction bases with no gene match: 7. Germline CDR1 reads MDHEN; CDR2 reads SYDVKM. CDR3 length: 16 residues. CDR3 protein: CASGQGDHYSNQPQHF. In nucleotides, the CDR3 is TGTGCCAGCGGACAGGGGGATCACTATAGCAATCAGCCCCAGCATTTT.

V usage is TRBV29-1 and J usage is TRBJ2-7; 12 positions match TRBD2. CDR3 length equals 14 residues. Germline loops: CDR1 SQVTM, CDR2 ANQGSEA. Losses at the gene ends were 6 bases for V and 0 bases for J; bases not matched to a gene: 3. The CDR3: CSVGTSGLSYEQYF. The CDR3 DNA reads as TGCAGCGTAGGGACTAGCGGGCTCTCCTACGAGCAGTACTTC.

CDR3: CASSLGLARAKNIQYF. The DNA for the CDR3 is TGTGCCAGCAGCTTAGGACTAGCGAGAGCCAAAAACATTCAGTACTTC. This chain links TRBV7-8 with TRBJ2-4; 8 bases are a match to TRBD2. Germline CDR1 is SGHVS and CDR2 is FQNEAQ. With 1 base clipped from V and 0 bases from J, the junction kept 2 bases outside the gene matches. The CDR3 runs 16 residues.

The rearrangement uses TRBV11-2 and TRBJ2-3, with D perhaps TRBD2 (5 bases). V was shortened by 5 bases and J by 0 bases, with 18 bases between the two germline ends. CDR3 length equals 17 residues. The germline V gene has CDR1 SGHAT and CDR2 FQNNGV. The CDR3 protein is CASSPRVVASSTDTQYF. The DNA for the CDR3 is TGTGCCAGCAGCCCCCGCGTGGTAGCGTCTAGCACAGATACGCAGTATTTT.

The V call is TRBV5-1, the J call TRBJ2-1; 7 nucleotides align to TRBD1. The CDR3 runs to 13 residues. Per the germline V gene, CDR1 is SGHRS and CDR2 is YFSETQ. The J segment lost 8 bases and the V segment lost 4 bases, leaving 6 bases of the junction unmatched. The CDR3 DNA follows: TGCGCCAGCAGCAACCGGGACAGCCATGAGCAGTTCTTC. Protein product: CASSNRDSHEQFF.

This chain connects TRBV5-5 to TRBJ2-4, with 10 bases fitting TRBD1. This CDR3 is built from 16 residues. CDR1 is SGHKS, CDR2 YYEKEE, per germline (reference sequence). V dropped 4 bases and J dropped 2; count of bases not matched to a gene: 6. CDR3 residues: CASSRDRGQTKNIQYF. In DNA form, the CDR3 reads TGTGCCAGCAGCCGGGACAGGGGCCAAACCAAAAACATTCAGTACTTC.

This chain joins TRBV30 and TRBJ1-1, with 9 bases identical to TRBD1. This CDR3 is built from 13 residues. After removal of 8 bases from V and 2 bases from J, the junction contained 6 bases not matched to a gene. Germline lookup yields CDR1 GTSNPN and CDR2 SVGIG (reference sequence). The CDR3 DNA reads as TGTGCCGGGGGGACAGGGAGAAACACTGAAGCTTTCTTT. As protein: CAGGTGRNTEAFF.

The chain joins TRBV7-3 to TRBJ1-1; 8 nucleotides align to TRBD1. V shed 6 bases, J shed 4 bases, and the junction held 7 bases outside the gene matches. The CDR3 runs to 14 residues. Per the germline V gene, CDR1 is SGHTA and CDR2 is FQGTGA. The CDR3 sequence is CASRITGGGTEAFF. In DNA, the CDR3 is TGTGCCAGCAGGATAACAGGGGGTGGCACTGAAGCTTTCTTT.

The genes are TRBV5-4 and TRBJ2-3; 7 bases are shared with TRBD1. Germline CDR1 SGHNT, CDR2 YYREEE (reference sequence). The J segment lost 0 bases and the V segment lost 4 bases, leaving 11 bases of the junction unmatched. The CDR3 extends over 17 amino acids. In DNA, the CDR3 is TGTGCCAGCAGCCCCAAACCCCAGACAGGGAGCACAGATACGCAGTATTTT. Translating it yields CASSPKPQTGSTDTQYF. The full variable domain, with the rest looked up from reference TRBV5-4 and TRBJ2-3, is ETGVTQSPTHLIKTRGQQVTLRCSSQSGHNTVSWYQQALGQGPQFIFQYYREEENGRGNFPPRFSGLQFPNYSSELNVNALELDDSALYLCASSPKPQTGSTDTQYFGPGTRLTVL.

The rearrangement uses TRBV6-5 and TRBJ1-5; 7 positions match TRBD1. This CDR3 is 13 amino acids long. V lost 8 bases and J lost 3; bases outside the gene matches: 4. Germline CDR1 is MNHEY and CDR2 is SVGAGI. CDR3 in amino acids: CASGDSYNQPQHF. DNA for the CDR3: TGTGCCAGCGGGGACAGTTACAATCAGCCCCAGCATTTT.

Details on this clone: Other DNA sequences in this specimen translate into the identical CDR3. The chain recombines TRBV29-1 with TRBJ2-3, with D uncertain. The CDR3 covers 12 residues. Germline CDR1 SQVTM, CDR2 ANQGSEA. V lost 6 bases and J 1 base, leaving 8 bases between the germline ends. CDR3 residues: CSVPVGTDTQYF. The DNA of the CDR3 is TGCAGCGTCCCCGTCGGCACAGATACGCAGTATTTT.

V gene TRBV11-1 combines with J gene TRBJ2-1, with 12 nucleotides matching TRBD2. Germline V lookup: CDR1 SGHAT, CDR2 FQDESV (reference sequence). The CDR3 is 16 amino acids. J gave up 2 bases and V 4 bases, and 3 bases lay outside the gene matches. The CDR3 coding sequence is TGTGCCAGCAGCTGGACTAGCGGGGTCCCCTACAATGAGCAGTTCTTC. Amino acid sequence: CASSWTSGVPYNEQFF. Supplemented by reference TRBV11-1 and TRBJ2-1, the full variable domain reads EAEVAQSPRYKITEKSQAVAFWCDPISGHATLYWYRQILGQGPELLVQFQDESVVDDSQLPKDRFSAERLKGVDSTLKIQPAELGDSAMYLCASSWTSGVPYNEQFFGPGTRLTVL.

The V call is TRBV24-1, the J call TRBJ1-2; TRBD1 aligns across 12 bases. CDR3 length: 17 residues. Losses at the gene ends were 5 bases for V and 6 bases for J; bases not matched to a gene: 12. Germline loops: CDR1 KGHDR, CDR2 SFDVKD. As DNA, the CDR3 is TGTGCCACCAGTGGGGGACAGGGGGCGCATCCTATCAATGGCTACACCTTC. This encodes CATSGGQGAHPINGYTF.

This chain uses TRBV6-2 or TRBV6-3 with TRBJ2-3, with D perhaps matching TRBD2 (7 bases). The V end lost 6 bases, the J end lost 11 bases, and 12 bases lay between the germline ends. The CDR3 is made up of 11 amino acids. Germline V lookup: CDR1 MNHEY, CDR2 SVGEGT. CDR3 sequence: CASSLRGGQYF. The CDR3 nucleotides are TGTGCCAGCAGCCTTAGGGGGGGGCAGTATTTT.

V and J are TRBV7-9 and TRBJ2-1; D might be TRBD2 (7 bases). V lost 6 bases and J lost 13, with 19 bases in between. CDR3 length: 13 residues. CDR1 is SEHNR and CDR2 is FQNEAQ in the germline V gene (reference sequence). In nucleotides, the CDR3 is TGTGCCAGCAGTTCGGGGGGCTACGGGAATCAGTTCTTC. Protein: CASSSGGYGNQFF.

V and J are TRBV6-5 and TRBJ1-4; D ambiguous. Looked up from germline, CDR1 is MNHEY and CDR2 is SVGAGI. This CDR3 contains 14 residues. V gave up 5 bases and J gave up 2 bases, with 9 bases separating them. CDR3 loop: CASSRGTTNEKLFF. In nucleotides, the CDR3 is TGTGCCAGCAGTCGGGGAACTACTAATGAAAAACTGTTTTTT.

This chain connects TRBV9 to TRBJ2-2; D perhaps matches TRBD1 (6 bases). Germline V lookup: CDR1 SGDLS, CDR2 YYNGEE. V lost 4 bases to trimming and J lost 8 bases, with 15 bases between them. The CDR3 runs to 14 residues. Here the CDR3 reads CASSLGLGAGELFF. The CDR3 coding sequence is TGTGCCAGCAGCCTCGGACTGGGGGCGGGGGAGCTGTTTTTT.

This chain uses TRBV5-1 with TRBJ2-2; D is undetermined. The CDR3 is made up of 12 amino acids. Germline loops: CDR1 SGHRS, CDR2 YFSETQ. The ends were cut back, 0 bases at V and 7 bases at J, with 4 bases in the middle. The CDR3 protein is CASSLERGELFF. As DNA, the CDR3 is TGCGCCAGCAGCTTGGAGCGCGGGGAGCTGTTTTTT.

This chain links TRBV10-3 with TRBJ2-1; D uncertain. The CDR3 consists of 16 residues. V was clipped by 4 bases and J by 8 bases, with 21 bases between them. Looked up from germline, CDR1 is ENHRY and CDR2 is SYGVKD. The CDR3 here is CAISGIPKRSIDEQFF. In DNA, the CDR3 is TGTGCCATCAGTGGTATTCCAAAGCGATCCATCGATGAGCAGTTCTTC.

Regarding this clone: It is unclear where the CDR3 begins or ends on the DNA, so no DNA is shown, and the CDR3 is as TCRdb lists it. The chain links TRBV9 to TRBJ2-7; the table gives TRBD1 as D, unverified against the DNA. Looked up from germline, CDR1 is SGDLS and CDR2 is YYNGEE. Including both end residues, the CDR3 is 15 amino acids long. This chain's CDR3 is CASSSSTGATHEQYF.

The chain combines TRBV4-2 with TRBJ1-6, with 9 positions matching TRBD1. Germline V lookup: CDR1 LGHNA, CDR2 YNFKEQ. The CDR3 spans 16 residues. The J segment lost 9 bases and the V segment lost 1 base, leaving 7 bases of the junction unmatched. CDR3 DNA: TGTGCCAGCAGCCAAGGGGGACAGGGTTGGATTTCACCCCTCCACTTT. Its protein is CASSQGGQGWISPLHF.

In this sample, this clone turned up once. The chain uses TRBV7-9 and TRBJ2-1, with unresolved D. V dropped 9 bases and J dropped 1 base, with 22 bases sitting between them. From germline, CDR1 is SEHNR and CDR2 FQNEAQ (reference sequence). This CDR3 has 17 amino acids. The CDR3 sequence is CASIGTPQERSYNEQFF. The CDR3 DNA sequence: TGTGCCAGTATCGGTACTCCTCAGGAAAGGTCCTACAATGAGCAGTTCTTC.